One and the same sample provided the 30 T cell receptor beta chains below, sequenced in a study of prognosis after radiotherapy for stage I lung cancer. Multiplex PCR, run in two rounds, amplified TCR beta CDR3 from genomic DNA. Primers were specific to each TRBV and TRBJ gene in first-round PCR. TCRdb fed the multiplex PCR reads into MiXCR, producing one record per CDR3 protein. In the table there are about 35,000 distinct CDR3 sequences, under 40% of which are singletons. The material was PBMCs, obtained before or after stereotactic body radiation therapy (not recorded which). These receptors were taken from a donor aged 50 or older with non-small cell lung cancer.

Many counts were recorded for this clonotype. The chain couples TRBV30 to TRBJ1-1; TRBD1 aligns across 8 bases. CDR1 is GTSNPN and CDR2 is SVGIG in the germline V gene (reference sequence). The V segment lost 0 bases and the J segment 1 base; nucleotides outside the gene matches: 4. The CDR3 covers 15 residues. DNA of the CDR3: TGTGCCTGGAGTGTTCAGGGGGCCAGGAACACTGAAGCTTTCTTT. Protein sequence: CAWSVQGARNTEAFF.

This clonotype was counted a few times. This chain links TRBV5-6 with TRBJ2-3, with D uncertain. The CDR3 has 15 amino acids. V lost 2 bases and J lost 0, with 10 bases in between. Germline CDR1 reads SGHDT; CDR2 reads YYEEEE. Here the CDR3 DNA reads TGTGCCAGCAGCTTTGGTATGTCGAGCACAGATACGCAGTATTTT. Protein sequence: CASSFGMSSTDTQYF.

The table lists this clonotype with a count of one. No DNA is shown, since the ends of the CDR3 on it are uncertain; the CDR3 is the one TCRdb lists. The chain joins TRBV27 to TRBJ1-2; TRBD1 reflects the table's D call only, with no check against the DNA. Germline CDR1 and CDR2: MNHEY and SMNVEV (reference sequence). The CDR3 totals 11 residues, both ends included. The CDR3 spells CATASGYGCTF.

This clonotype was seen only once. Because the CDR3 is missing its conserved closing phenylalanine or tryptophan, this is likely a read error. The J gene is TRBJ2-7, the V gene TRBV6-1, with 7 bases identical to TRBD1. Germline V CDR1 and CDR2: MNHNS, SASEGT. Trimming took 7 bases from V and 0 from J; bases not matched to a gene: 18. This CDR3 has 18 residues. In nucleotides, the CDR3 is TGTGCCAGCACCTACGGGACAGAGGGCCCCGGGAACTCCTACGAGCAGTACCTC. Its translation is CASTYGTEGPGNSYEQYL.

The V call is TRBV5-1, the J call TRBJ1-1; 9 positions agree with TRBD1. With 4 bases clipped from V and 8 bases from J, the junction kept 12 bases outside the gene matches. The CDR3 totals 15 residues. CDR1 and CDR2 (germline): SGHRS, YFSETQ. As DNA, the CDR3 is TGCGCCAGCAGCCGCCGAACAGGGGGCCTATACGAAGCTTTCTTT. It specifies CASSRRTGGLYEAFF.

This chain uses TRBV6-5 with TRBJ2-3; D gene ambiguous. The CDR3 is 15 residues long. Per germline, CDR1 MNHEY and CDR2 SVGAGI. The V gene lost 3 bases and the J gene lost 2 bases, with 12 bases spanning the gap. CDR3: CASSYKVLLTDTQYF. CDR3 sequence (DNA): TGTGCCAGCAGTTATAAGGTCCTCCTCACAGATACGCAGTATTTT.

This clonotype has only a few counts. V gene TRBV4-2 combines with J gene TRBJ2-3; no definite D call. In germline, CDR1 is LGHNA, CDR2 YNFKEQ. V gave up 6 bases and J gave up 4 bases, with 11 bases separating them. The CDR3 is made up of 13 amino acids. DNA for the CDR3: TGTGCCAGCAGTTCAAGTGGTCCAGATACGCAGTATTTT. Residues: CASSSSGPDTQYF.

The chain has TRBV9 and TRBJ1-1; D ambiguous. This CDR3 comprises 12 residues. V was cut by 2 bases and J by 3 bases, with 5 bases left in between. Germline V lookup: CDR1 SGDLS, CDR2 YYNGEE. CDR3 region: CASSVGDTEAFF. CDR3 nucleotides: TGTGCCAGCAGCGTTGGGGACACTGAAGCTTTCTTT.

At least ten counts were recorded for this clonotype. The chain employs TRBV3-1 and TRBJ1-1; D is undetermined. CDR1 and CDR2 (germline): LGHDT, YNNKEL (reference sequence). The CDR3 is 13 residues long. Trimming removed 5 bases from V and 1 base from J, with 8 bases in between. The CDR3, as DNA: TGTGCCAGCAGCTCGACACCGAACACTGAAGCTTTCTTT. Encoded protein: CASSSTPNTEAFF. The full variable domain, rest sourced from reference TRBV3-1 and TRBJ1-1, is DTAVSQTPKYLVTQMGNDKSIKCEQNLGHDTMYWYKQDSKKFLKIMFSYNNKELIINETVPNRFSPKSPDKAHLNLHINSLELGDSAVYFCASSSTPNTEAFFGQGTRLTVV.

V gene TRBV3-1 combines with J gene TRBJ2-3; 7 nucleotides agree with TRBD2. CDR1 is LGHDT and CDR2 is YNNKEL in the germline V gene (reference sequence). V lost 8 bases to trimming and J lost 2 bases; unmatched junction nucleotides: 10. The CDR3 sequence is 15 residues long. CDR3 residues: CASQSRGGFTDTQYF. DNA for the CDR3: TGTGCCAGCCAGTCGCGCGGGGGATTCACAGATACGCAGTATTTT.

This clonotype has ten or more counts. The chain joins TRBV28 to TRBJ2-2, with 9 bases lining up with TRBD2. The CDR3 length is 15 residues. The germline gives CDR1 MDHEN, CDR2 SYDVKM. V gave up 5 bases and J gave up 7 bases; unmatched junction bases: 8. The CDR3 DNA is TGTGCCAGCAGTCGCGGGGGGGCGGGGGACGGGGAGCTGTTTTTT. It encodes CASSRGGAGDGELFF.

This chain uses TRBV12-3 or TRBV12-4 with TRBJ1-1, with 7 nucleotides matching TRBD1. V trimming: 5 bases; J trimming: 8 bases; junction bases outside the gene matches: 11. The CDR3 sequence is 14 residues long. CDR3 sequence (DNA): TGTGCCAGCAGTCCCTTAGTTGGAGGGGGCGAAGCTTTCTTT. This gives the protein CASSPLVGGGEAFF.

To note about this clonotype: An end of the junction does not agree with germline; a read error may underlie this. The V call is TRBV20-1, the J call TRBJ2-1; D uncertain. The CDR3 runs 12 residues. CDR1 is DFQATT, CDR2 SNEGSKA, per germline (reference sequence). The CDR3 sequence: CSASGQNYEQFF. The DNA for the CDR3 is TGTAGTGCTAGTGGTCAGAACTATGAGCAGTTCTTC.

This clonotype was seen repeatedly, ten times or more. The rearrangement joins TRBV12-3 or TRBV12-4 to TRBJ1-1; 10 bases map to TRBD1. This CDR3 is 15 amino acids long. V shed 6 bases and J 1 base; nucleotides not matched to a gene: 5. CDR3 coding DNA: TGTGCCAGCAGAAGACAGGGGGCACAGAACACTGAAGCTTTCTTT. Translation: CASRRQGAQNTEAFF.

Comment on this clonotype: The junction differs from germline at one of its ends, possibly a read error. The rearrangement uses TRBV6-1 and TRBJ2-7; D gene unclear. Germline CDR1 MNHNS, CDR2 SASEGT. The CDR3 consists of 14 residues. The CDR3 sequence is CASRDPAETYEQYF. The DNA for the CDR3 is TGTGCCAGCAGAGACCCGGCAGAAACCTACGAGCAGTACTTT.

At least ten counts were recorded for this clonotype. The J gene is TRBJ2-1, the V gene TRBV6-1; D remains unclear. The germline gives CDR1 MNHNS, CDR2 SASEGT. The V and J ends lost 10 bases and 0 bases respectively, with 13 bases between them. The CDR3 loop spans 14 amino acids. CDR3 nucleotides: TGTGCCACCACCGAGTCTAGCTCCTACAATGAGCAGTTCTTC. It yields the protein CATTESSSYNEQFF.

This clonotype came up many times. The chain uses TRBV7-9 and TRBJ1-2; D possibly corresponds to TRBD1 (5 bases). This CDR3 has 13 amino acids. Between the trimmed V and J ends, which lost 4 bases and 8 bases, there was a span of 14 bases. The germline V gene has CDR1 SEHNR and CDR2 FQNEAQ (reference sequence). The CDR3 sequence: CASSSARGEGYTF. The CDR3 nucleotides read TGTGCCAGCAGCTCAGCGCGGGGGGAAGGCTACACCTTC.

The chain carries TRBV12-3 or TRBV12-4 and TRBJ1-1; D uncertain. The CDR3 has 10 amino acids. Trimming removed 5 bases at V and 6 bases at J, with 4 bases between. CDR3 DNA: TGTGCCAGCAGTGCCGCTGAAGCTTTCTTT. It is translated as CASSAAEAFF.

Worth noting for this clonotype: A read error is likely here: a far larger clone is one base away. The chain combines TRBV6-2 or TRBV6-3 with TRBJ1-5; no clear D gene. CDR1 is MNHEY, CDR2 SVGEGT, per germline. V lost 3 bases and J lost 5, with 8 bases in between. This CDR3 contains 13 residues. The CDR3 coding sequence is TGTGCCAGCAGTTATGGGGTATATCAGCCCCAGCATTTT. Amino acids: CASSYGVYQPQHF.

This clonotype was counted ten times or more. The chain combines TRBV30 with TRBJ1-1; the D is unclear. Germline V gives CDR1 GTSNPN, CDR2 SVGIG (reference sequence). With 2 bases removed from V and 0 bases from J, the gap between germline ends came to 7 bases. The CDR3 extends over 13 amino acids. For the CDR3, the DNA is TGTGCCTGGAGTCGCTTTATGAACACTGAAGCTTTCTTT. Its protein is CAWSRFMNTEAFF.

Of note for this clonotype: A read error may be the cause here, since a much bigger clone is one base away. This sequence joins TRBV6-1 and TRBJ2-5, with 10 bases fitting TRBD2. The CDR3 extends over 14 amino acids. V lost 6 bases, J lost 8 bases, and 9 bases stayed unmatched. Germline loops: CDR1 MNHNS, CDR2 SASEGT. This CDR3 reads CASRIAGGKDTQYF. CDR3 DNA sequence: TGTGCCAGCAGAATAGCGGGAGGAAAGGATACCCAGTACTTC.

This clonotype was seen ten or more times. This sequence joins TRBV28 and TRBJ2-1; 8 nucleotides align to TRBD2. The CDR3 has 15 amino acids. Trimming at V came to 7 bases and at J to 7 bases, leaving 12 bases not matched to a gene. Germline CDR1 and CDR2: MDHEN and SYDVKM. The CDR3 protein is CASTYQGVAGNEQFF. The CDR3 DNA is TGTGCCAGCACCTACCAAGGAGTAGCGGGGAATGAGCAGTTCTTC.

This clonotype was recorded at least ten times. The genes are TRBV11-3 and TRBJ2-7; 7 bases are a match to TRBD1. This CDR3 is 13 amino acids long. Germline V gene sequence: CDR1 SGHNT, CDR2 YENEEA. V dropped 5 bases and J dropped 6; count of bases not matched to a gene: 7. CDR3 region: CASSQDRVGEQYF. The CDR3 bases are TGTGCCAGCAGCCAAGACAGGGTAGGCGAGCAGTACTTC.

Many counts were recorded for this clonotype. The V call is TRBV24-1, the J call TRBJ2-2; unclear D gene. Germline-derived CDR1 and CDR2 are KGHDR and SFDVKD. Trimming shortened V by 1 base and J by 3 bases, and 8 bases separated the two germline ends. This CDR3 is built from 15 residues. CDR3 in DNA: TGTGCCACCAGTGATTTCACCCACGACACCGGGGAGCTGTTTTTT. It is translated as CATSDFTHDTGELFF.

In its sample, this clonotype was seen many times. J is TRBJ2-7 and V is TRBV6-1; TRBD1 is a possible D gene (5 bases). The V end was cut by 6 bases, the J end by 5 bases, with 11 bases between. The CDR3 has 12 amino acids. The germline CDR1 and CDR2 sequences are MNHNS and SASEGT. This chain's CDR3 is CASSLGVHEQYF. The CDR3 DNA reads TGTGCCAGCAGCCTAGGGGTCCACGAGCAGTACTTC.

On this clonotype: The junction shows a germline mismatch at one end, possibly a read error. The chain has TRBV15 and TRBJ1-2, with D possibly matching TRBD1 (5 bases). The CDR3 consists of 15 residues. CDR1 and CDR2 (germline): LNHNV, YYDKDF (reference sequence). CDR3 DNA: TGTGCCACCATCAGAGATCTGATTGGAACAGGTGGCTACACCTTC. Its translation: CATIRDLIGTGGYTF.

The chain recombines TRBV15 with TRBJ2-4, with a weak D call TRBD2 (6 bases). The germline V and J ends were trimmed by 0 bases and 0 bases, with 12 bases remaining between them. The CDR3 has 17 residues. CDR1 and CDR2 from the germline V gene are LNHNV and YYDKDF (reference sequence). This chain's CDR3 is CATSRDLSGLAKNIQYF. DNA for the CDR3: TGTGCCACCAGCAGAGATCTCTCGGGACTAGCCAAAAACATTCAGTACTTC.

The chain joins TRBV12-3 or TRBV12-4 to TRBJ2-7; possibly TRBD1 for D (6 bases). V lost 2 bases, J lost 7 bases, and 12 bases lay in between. The CDR3 runs 13 residues. The chain's CDR3 is CASSLNRAREQYF. The CDR3 DNA is TGTGCCAGCAGTTTAAACAGGGCAAGGGAGCAGTACTTC.

This clonotype has a count of ten or more. This sequence joins TRBV6-1 and TRBJ1-1; tentative D call: TRBD1 (5 bases). Trimming stripped 6 bases from V and 1 base from J, with 9 bases between. CDR1 is MNHNS, CDR2 SASEGT, per germline. This CDR3 is built from 13 residues. The CDR3 nucleotides are TGTGCCAGCAGACACACAGGGAACACTGAAGCTTTCTTT. It is translated as CASRHTGNTEAFF.

This clonotype was seen many times. The rearrangement joins TRBV7-9 to TRBJ1-6; 7 bases are a match to TRBD1. The CDR3 spans 14 residues. The V gene's germline CDR1 is SEHNR and CDR2 FQNEAQ (reference sequence). After removal of 5 bases from V and 12 bases from J, the junction contained 10 bases not matched to a gene. CDR3 DNA: TGTGCCAGCAGCACAGGGGTTCGGACCCAACCCCTCCACTTT. Its protein is CASSTGVRTQPLHF.